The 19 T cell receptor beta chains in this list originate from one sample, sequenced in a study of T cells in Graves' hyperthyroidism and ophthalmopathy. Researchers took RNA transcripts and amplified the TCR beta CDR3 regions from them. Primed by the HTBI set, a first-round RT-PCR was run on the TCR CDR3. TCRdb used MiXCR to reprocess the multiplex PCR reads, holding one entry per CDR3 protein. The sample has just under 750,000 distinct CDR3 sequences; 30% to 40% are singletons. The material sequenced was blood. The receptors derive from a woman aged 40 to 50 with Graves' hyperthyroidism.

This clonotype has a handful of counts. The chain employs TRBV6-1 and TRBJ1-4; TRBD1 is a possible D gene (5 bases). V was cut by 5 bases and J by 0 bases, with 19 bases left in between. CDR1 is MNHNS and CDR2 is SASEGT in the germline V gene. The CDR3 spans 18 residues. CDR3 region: CASSRDSRSRPTNEKLFF. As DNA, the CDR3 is TGTGCCAGCAGTCGCGACAGCCGCAGCCGTCCAACTAATGAAAAACTGTTTTTT.

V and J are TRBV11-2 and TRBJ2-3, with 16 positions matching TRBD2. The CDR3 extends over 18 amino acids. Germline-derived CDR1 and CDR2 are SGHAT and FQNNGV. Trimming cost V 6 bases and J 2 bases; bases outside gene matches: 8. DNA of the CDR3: TGTGCCAGCAGTCGGGGACTAGCGGGGGGGCCCGTCACAGATACGCAGTATTTT. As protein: CASSRGLAGGPVTDTQYF.

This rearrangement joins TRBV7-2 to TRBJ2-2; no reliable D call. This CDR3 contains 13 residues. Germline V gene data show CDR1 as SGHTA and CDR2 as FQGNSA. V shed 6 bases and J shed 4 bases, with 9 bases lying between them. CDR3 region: CASSFWVTGELFF. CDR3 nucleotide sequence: TGTGCCAGCAGTTTCTGGGTCACCGGGGAGCTGTTTTTT.

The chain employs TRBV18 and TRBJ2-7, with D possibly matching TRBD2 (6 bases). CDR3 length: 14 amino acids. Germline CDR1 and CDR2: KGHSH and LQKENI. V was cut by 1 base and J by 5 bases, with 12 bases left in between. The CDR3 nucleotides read TGTGCCAGCTCACCACAACGGGAGCACGACGAGCAGTACTTC. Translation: CASSPQREHDEQYF.

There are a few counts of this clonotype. CDR3 region: CASSPTAYTEAFF. The CDR3 bases are TGCGCCAGCAGCCCAACAGCTTACACTGAAGCTTTCTTT. V is TRBV5-1 and J is TRBJ1-1; D is ambiguous. V lost 4 bases and J lost 3, with 10 bases in between. Germline V gene lookup returns CDR1 SGHRS and CDR2 YFSETQ. This CDR3 is built from 13 residues.

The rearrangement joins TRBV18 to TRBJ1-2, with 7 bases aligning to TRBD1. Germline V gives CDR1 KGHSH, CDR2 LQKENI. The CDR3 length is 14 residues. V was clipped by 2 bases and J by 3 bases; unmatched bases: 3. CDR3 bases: TGTGCCAGCTCACCAACGGGACAGCACTATGGCTACACCTTC. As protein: CASSPTGQHYGYTF.

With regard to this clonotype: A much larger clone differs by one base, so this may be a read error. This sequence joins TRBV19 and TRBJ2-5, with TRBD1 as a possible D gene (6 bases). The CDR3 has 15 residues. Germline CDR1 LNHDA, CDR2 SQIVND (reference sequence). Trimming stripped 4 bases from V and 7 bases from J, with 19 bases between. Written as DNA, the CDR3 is TGTGCCAGTAGTAGATGGACAGCCACGGGCGGGACCCAGTACTTC. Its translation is CASSRWTATGGTQYF.

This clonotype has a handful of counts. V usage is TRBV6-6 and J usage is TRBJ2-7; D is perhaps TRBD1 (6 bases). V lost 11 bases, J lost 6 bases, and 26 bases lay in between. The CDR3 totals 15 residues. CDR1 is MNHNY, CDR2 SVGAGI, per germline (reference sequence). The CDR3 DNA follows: TGTGCCGTACGGACAGCGGATTCGAAATGGGGCGAGCAGTACTTC. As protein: CAVRTADSKWGEQYF.

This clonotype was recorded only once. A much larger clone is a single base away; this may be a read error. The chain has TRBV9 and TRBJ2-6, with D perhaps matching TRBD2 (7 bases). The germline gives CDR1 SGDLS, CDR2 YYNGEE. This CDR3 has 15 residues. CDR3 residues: CASSVGGPGANVQTF. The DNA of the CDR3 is TGTGCCAGCAGCGTCGGGGGGCCTGGGGCCAACGTCCAGACTTTC.

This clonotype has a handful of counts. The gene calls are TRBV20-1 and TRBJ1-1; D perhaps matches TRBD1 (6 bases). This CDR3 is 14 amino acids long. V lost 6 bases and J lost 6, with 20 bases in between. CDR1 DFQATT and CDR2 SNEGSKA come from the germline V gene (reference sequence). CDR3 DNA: TGCAGTGCAAATTCAGGGGCCGGGGGACCTGAAGCTTTCTTT. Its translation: CSANSGAGGPEAFF.

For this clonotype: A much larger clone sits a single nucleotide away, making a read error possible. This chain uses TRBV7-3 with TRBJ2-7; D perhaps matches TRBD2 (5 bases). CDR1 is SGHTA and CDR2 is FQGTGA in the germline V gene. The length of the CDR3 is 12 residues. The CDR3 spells CASSFGEREQSF. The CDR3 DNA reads TGTGCCAGTAGTTTTGGGGAGCGCGAGCAGTCCTTC.

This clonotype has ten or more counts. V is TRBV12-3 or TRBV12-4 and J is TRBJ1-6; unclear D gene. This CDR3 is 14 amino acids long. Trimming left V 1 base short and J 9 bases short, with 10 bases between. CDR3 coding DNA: TGTGCCAGCAGTTTAGGGGCCCTTTTTTCACCCCTCCACTTT. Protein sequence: CASSLGALFSPLHF.

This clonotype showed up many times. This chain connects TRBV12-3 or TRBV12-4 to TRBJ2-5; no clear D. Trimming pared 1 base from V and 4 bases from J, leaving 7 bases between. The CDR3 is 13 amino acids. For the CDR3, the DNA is TGTGCCAGCAGTTTAGATACGCGAGAGACCCAGTACTTC. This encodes CASSLDTRETQYF.

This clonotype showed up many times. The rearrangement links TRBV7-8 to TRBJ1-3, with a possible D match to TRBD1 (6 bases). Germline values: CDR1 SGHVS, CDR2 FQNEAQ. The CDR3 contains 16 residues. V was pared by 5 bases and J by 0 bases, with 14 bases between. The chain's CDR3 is CASSTSDSFSGNTIYF. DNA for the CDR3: TGTGCCAGCAGCACCTCGGACAGCTTCTCTGGAAACACCATATATTTT.

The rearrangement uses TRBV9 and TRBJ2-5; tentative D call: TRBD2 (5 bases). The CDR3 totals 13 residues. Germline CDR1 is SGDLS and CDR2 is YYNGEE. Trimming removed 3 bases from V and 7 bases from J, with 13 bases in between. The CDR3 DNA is TGTGCCAGCAGCGATACTAGATCCGGGACCCAGTACTTC. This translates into CASSDTRSGTQYF.

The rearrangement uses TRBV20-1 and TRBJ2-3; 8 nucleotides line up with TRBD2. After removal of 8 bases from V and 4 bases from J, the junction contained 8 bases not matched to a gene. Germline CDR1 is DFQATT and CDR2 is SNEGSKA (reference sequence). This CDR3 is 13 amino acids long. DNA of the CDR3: TGCAGTCAAAGCGGGAGAGGGGCAGATACGCAGTATTTT. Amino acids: CSQSGRGADTQYF.

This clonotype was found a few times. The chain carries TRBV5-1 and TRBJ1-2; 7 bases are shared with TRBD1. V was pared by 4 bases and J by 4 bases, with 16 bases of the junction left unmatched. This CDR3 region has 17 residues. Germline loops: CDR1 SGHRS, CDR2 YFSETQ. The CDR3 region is CASSRAIGGQNGYGYTF. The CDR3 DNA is TGCGCCAGCAGCCGAGCAATTGGGGGACAGAACGGCTATGGCTACACCTTC.

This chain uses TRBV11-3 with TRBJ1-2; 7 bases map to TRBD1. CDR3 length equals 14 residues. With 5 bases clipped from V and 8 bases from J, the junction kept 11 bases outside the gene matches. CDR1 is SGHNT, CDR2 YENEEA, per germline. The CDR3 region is CASSLQGQRGGYTF. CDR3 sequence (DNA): TGTGCCAGCAGCCTACAGGGACAGAGAGGAGGCTACACCTTC. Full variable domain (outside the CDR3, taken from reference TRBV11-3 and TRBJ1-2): EAGVVQSPRYKIIEKKQPVAFWCNPISGHNTLYWYLQNLGQGPELLIRYENEEAVDDSQLPKDRFSAERLKGVDSTLKIQPAELGDSAVYLCASSLQGQRGGYTFGSGTRLTVV.

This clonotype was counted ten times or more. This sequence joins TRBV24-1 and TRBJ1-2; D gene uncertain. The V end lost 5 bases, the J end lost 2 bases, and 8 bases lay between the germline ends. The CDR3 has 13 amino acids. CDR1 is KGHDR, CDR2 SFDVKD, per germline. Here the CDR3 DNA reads TGTGCCACCAGTGGAATCTCGAACTATGGCTACACCTTC. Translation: CATSGISNYGYTF.